This T cell receptor (beta chain) appears in the sequencing data of a study of blood T cell repertoires in COVID-19. Study details: The United States, Italy and Spain provided the acute and convalescent COVID-19 samples. The analysed material was cDNA or gDNA that came from T cells, B-cell-depleted T cells, or PBMCs.

The CDR3 contains 14 residues. Germline V gives CDR1 MNHNY, CDR2 SVGAGI (reference sequence). The V gene end was trimmed by 2 bases and the J gene end by 3 bases; junction bases not matched to a gene: 1. In the original workflow: Reference gene primer amplification gave nucleated cell count estimates. Libraries were prepared by immunoSEQ multiplex PCR; TCRdb keeps only in-frame clonotypes and omits some of them. V and J calls and clone size follow that table, whereas D and trimming were derived from the DNA. The table shows 100,000 to 150,000 clones, with about 80% occurring only once. The rearrangement joins TRBV6-6 to TRBJ1-5, with TRBD1 matching 7 bases. The sequence was collected from a human donor in a cohort sampled during active COVID-19. Material: peripheral blood. The CDR3 region has the DNA TGTGCCAGCAGTTACCAGGGGGACAATCAGCCCCAGCATTTT. This encodes CASSYQGDNQPQHF.